These 28 T cell receptor beta chains were sequenced from one sample in a study of identifying expanded T cells in peripheral blood. Clones were sequenced by immunoSEQ multiplex PCR, and TCRdb holds only the in-frame ones, with some missing. The data contain about 100,000 clones, approximately 88% of them singletons. The sample consisted of blood. These receptor sequences come from a person aged 18 to 75 in good health.

V usage is TRBV5-6 and J usage is TRBJ1-1, with D unclear. The CDR3 is made up of 11 amino acids. CDR1 is SGHDT, CDR2 YYEEEE, per germline. Trimming left V 4 bases short and J 7 bases short, with 8 bases between. CDR3 amino acids: CASSTEIEAFF. In DNA form, the CDR3 reads TGTGCCAGCAGCACAGAGATTGAAGCTTTCTTT.

V is TRBV7-6 and J is TRBJ2-5, with a weak D call TRBD1 (7 bases). Per the germline V gene, CDR1 is SGHVS and CDR2 is FNYEAQ. This CDR3 comprises 15 residues. V lost 1 base and J lost 4, with 13 bases in between. CDR3 residues: CASSLGGAGGETQYF. The CDR3 DNA is TGTGCCAGCAGCTTAGGGGGGGCAGGGGGAGAGACCCAGTACTTC.

The sample holds one count of this clone. This rearrangement joins TRBV11-2 to TRBJ2-5, with no clear D. CDR1 is SGHAT and CDR2 is FQNNGV in the germline V gene. V was cut by 2 bases and J by 2 bases, with 15 bases left in between. This CDR3 has 16 amino acids. CDR3 DNA: TGTGCCAGCAGCTTACGGTTGAAGGGTTGGCAAGAGACCCAGTACTTC. Protein product: CASSLRLKGWQETQYF.

CDR3 sequence (DNA): TGTGCCAGCAGCGTGGGTGGACCAGGGGACAATCAGCCCCAGCATTTT. Its translation is CASSVGGPGDNQPQHF. The V call is TRBV5-4, the J call TRBJ1-5; weak D call: TRBD1 (6 bases). This CDR3 is 16 amino acids long. Germline V CDR1 and CDR2: SGHNT, YYREEE (reference sequence). The V gene lost 4 bases and the J gene lost 3 bases, with 17 bases spanning the gap. The whole variable domain, remainder taken from reference TRBV5-4 and TRBJ1-5, is ETGVTQSPTHLIKTRGQQVTLRCSSQSGHNTVSWYQQALGQGPQFIFQYYREEENGRGNFPPRFSGLQFPNYSSELNVNALELDDSALYLCASSVGGPGDNQPQHFGDGTRLSIL.

The CDR3, as DNA: TGCGCCAGCAGCTTGGAGGTGCGGTCGACTGAAGCTTTCTTT. Translation gives CASSLEVRSTEAFF. The genes are TRBV5-1 and TRBJ1-1; D ambiguous. Trimming pared 0 bases from V and 5 bases from J, leaving 11 bases between. The germline V gene has CDR1 SGHRS and CDR2 YFSETQ. The CDR3 spans 14 residues.

In its sample, this clone was seen a few times. The V call is TRBV19, the J call TRBJ1-2; no reliable D call. The CDR3 runs 13 residues. CDR1 is LNHDA and CDR2 is SQIVND in the germline V gene (reference sequence). V lost 7 bases and J 4 bases, leaving 13 bases between the germline ends. CDR3 in DNA: TGTGCCAGTAAAGTTGGGAACGGCTATGGCTACACCTTC. Amino acids: CASKVGNGYGYTF.

The V gene is TRBV15, the J gene TRBJ2-3; D is perhaps TRBD2 (5 bases). The CDR3 consists of 16 residues. Looked up from germline, CDR1 is LNHNV and CDR2 is YYDKDF (reference sequence). V shed 0 bases and J shed 2 bases, with 12 bases lying between them. The CDR3 DNA sequence: TGTGCCACCAGCAGAGATTTGGGCGGACTCACAGATACGCAGTATTTT. It encodes CATSRDLGGLTDTQYF.

This clone was detected only a few times. The chain links TRBV7-9 to TRBJ1-5; no reliable D call. V was cut by 1 base and J by 7 bases, with 11 bases left in between. The CDR3 runs to 14 residues. From germline, CDR1 is SEHNR and CDR2 FQNEAQ (reference sequence). CDR3 nucleotides: TGTGCCAGCAGCTTAGGCACACGTCTCCAGCCCCAGCATTTT. This gives the protein CASSLGTRLQPQHF. The whole variable domain, filled in from reference TRBV7-9 and TRBJ1-5, reads DTGVSQNPRHKITKRGQNVTFRCDPISEHNRLYWYRQTLGQGPEFLTYFQNEAQLEKSRLLSDRFSAERPKGSFSTLEIQRTEQGDSAMYLCASSLGTRLQPQHFGDGTRLSIL.

The chain joins TRBV28 to TRBJ1-1; D not certain. V was shortened by 6 bases and J by 1 base, with 15 bases between the two germline ends. The CDR3 runs to 15 residues. Germline V lookup: CDR1 MDHEN, CDR2 SYDVKM. The CDR3 sequence: CASSLTSTRNTEAFF. The CDR3 nucleotides read TGTGCCAGCAGCCTCACAAGTACCAGGAACACTGAAGCTTTCTTT.

The V gene is TRBV7-2, the J gene TRBJ2-3; 9 bases agree with TRBD2. CDR3 size: 18 residues. Germline lookup yields CDR1 SGHTA and CDR2 FQGNSA. Unmatched junction bases numbered 12, after V lost 4 bases and J lost 1 base. For the CDR3, the DNA is TGTGCCAGCAGCTCAGCCCTTCCCAGGACTAGCGGCACAGATACGCAGTATTTT. Protein: CASSSALPRTSGTDTQYF.

The chain uses TRBV14 and TRBJ2-5; TRBD2 is a possible D gene (6 bases). The CDR3 length is 16 residues. Trimming took off 1 base at V and 4 bases at J, with 16 bases between the two ends. CDR1 is SGHDN, CDR2 FVKESK, per germline. The CDR3 loop reads CASSQGGALQTETQYF. CDR3 bases: TGTGCCAGCAGCCAAGGCGGGGCTCTTCAGACAGAGACCCAGTACTTC.

J is TRBJ2-2 and V is TRBV9, with 11 bases matching TRBD2. V lost 0 bases to trimming and J lost 7 bases; unmatched junction nucleotides: 2. This CDR3 has 15 residues. Germline values: CDR1 SGDLS, CDR2 YYNGEE. The CDR3 loop reads CASSVEGLAVGELFF. CDR3 nucleotides: TGTGCCAGCAGCGTAGAGGGACTAGCGGTCGGGGAGCTGTTTTTT.

A single count supports this clone. The rearrangement uses TRBV7-8 and TRBJ1-1, with 9 bases lining up with TRBD1. Trimming removed 5 bases from V and 4 bases from J; junction bases left unmatched: 8. This CDR3 contains 15 residues. Germline assignment: CDR1 SGHVS and CDR2 FQNEAQ. The CDR3 bases are TGTGCCAGCAGCGAAAGGACAGGGGTAGGCACTGAAGCTTTCTTT. Its protein is CASSERTGVGTEAFF.

The gene calls are TRBV29-1 and TRBJ2-3; D possibly matches TRBD1 or TRBD2 (6 bases each). V lost 7 bases to trimming and J lost 4 bases, with 24 bases between them. From germline, CDR1 is SQVTM and CDR2 ANQGSEA. The CDR3 is 16 residues long. CDR3 DNA: TGCAGCGGCGGGACACAGAAAACCAAGGGCGCAGATACGCAGTATTTT. Translated, it gives CSGGTQKTKGADTQYF.

This clone was counted a single time. The chain employs TRBV5-1 and TRBJ1-2, with 11 bases aligning to TRBD1. Trimming took 4 bases from V and 3 from J; bases not matched to a gene: 5. The CDR3 has 15 residues. Germline loops: CDR1 SGHRS, CDR2 YFSETQ. The CDR3, as DNA: TGCGCCAGCAGCCCTGGACAGGGGGCGGACTATGGCTACACCTTC. It yields the protein CASSPGQGADYGYTF.

The chain recombines TRBV5-4 with TRBJ2-7; 11 bases are a match to TRBD1. Germline CDR1 and CDR2: SGHNT and YYREEE (reference sequence). J gave up 4 bases and V 4 bases, and 4 bases lay outside the gene matches. The CDR3 runs 14 residues. The CDR3 DNA follows: TGTGCCAGCAGCGGGACAGGGGGGCGTTACGAGCAGTACTTC. This codes for CASSGTGGRYEQYF.

The chain links TRBV5-1 to TRBJ2-1; D may be TRBD1 (6 bases). Trimming took off 0 bases at V and 7 bases at J, with 14 bases between the two ends. The CDR3 totals 15 residues. Per germline, CDR1 SGHRS and CDR2 YFSETQ. The CDR3 DNA reads as TGCGCCAGCAGCTTGGGTGGGGACAATTGGAATGAGCAGTTCTTC. It yields the protein CASSLGGDNWNEQFF.

This clone has a single count. The V gene is TRBV28, the J gene TRBJ2-3; no firm D call. The CDR3 consists of 15 residues. V lost 6 bases and J lost 2, with 15 bases in between. Germline-derived CDR1 and CDR2 are MDHEN and SYDVKM. The CDR3, as DNA: TGTGCCAGCAGCGGGTTATTCGTCTCCACAGATACGCAGTATTTT. Its translation is CASSGLFVSTDTQYF.

The J gene is TRBJ2-7, the V gene TRBV18; 8 positions agree with TRBD2. J lost 4 bases, V lost 2 bases, and 7 bases had no gene match. The CDR3 has 15 residues. Germline CDR1 reads KGHSH; CDR2 reads LQKENI. The CDR3 sequence: CASSPRSGSEYEQYF. CDR3 nucleotides: TGTGCCAGCTCACCAAGGAGCGGGAGTGAGTACGAGCAGTACTTC.

This chain links TRBV4-3 with TRBJ2-1; D is ambiguous. The V end lost 2 bases, the J end lost 8 bases, and 13 bases lay between the germline ends. This CDR3 spans 14 amino acids. Germline V gives CDR1 LGHNA, CDR2 YSLEER. CDR3 loop: CASSQSRNTYEQFF. The CDR3, as DNA: TGCGCCAGCAGCCAATCCCGAAACACGTATGAGCAGTTCTTC.

V is TRBV30 and J is TRBJ1-6, with D hard to call. The CDR3 runs to 13 residues. CDR1 and CDR2 (germline): GTSNPN, SVGIG (reference sequence). The V and J ends lost 2 bases and 7 bases respectively, with 9 bases between them. The CDR3 protein is CAWSRQANSPLHF. CDR3 DNA: TGTGCCTGGAGTAGACAAGCCAATTCACCCCTCCACTTT.

The chain is built from TRBV7-6 and TRBJ2-3; D remains ambiguous. Germline CDR1 and CDR2: SGHVS and FNYEAQ. This CDR3 has 18 amino acids. Between the trimmed V and J ends, which lost 2 bases and 0 bases, there was a span of 18 bases. For the CDR3, the DNA is TGTGCCAGCAGCTTAACCCCCCCGAAGGGTGGGAGCACAGATACGCAGTATTTT. Protein product: CASSLTPPKGGSTDTQYF.

This clone was seen at least ten times. The gene calls are TRBV2 and TRBJ1-6; D perhaps matches TRBD1 (5 bases). Germline V CDR1 and CDR2: SNHLY, FYNNEI. The ends were cut back, 10 bases at V and 5 bases at J, with 12 bases in the middle. CDR3 length: 13 amino acids. CDR3: CATSNRNNSPLHF. The DNA for the CDR3 is TGTGCCACATCTAACAGGAATAATTCACCCCTCCACTTT.

V is TRBV2 and J is TRBJ1-3; TRBD1 might be the D (6 bases). This CDR3 comprises 16 residues. Trimming took off 7 bases at V and 1 base at J, with 17 bases between the two ends. Germline CDR1 reads SNHLY; CDR2 reads FYNNEI. CDR3 bases: TGTGCCAGCACCCCTCGCGGTACAGGGTCTGGAAACACCATATATTTT. This codes for CASTPRGTGSGNTIYF.

A few counts support this clone. This chain connects TRBV10-3 to TRBJ1-2; 7 bases are shared with TRBD1. The CDR3 sequence is 14 residues long. With 5 bases clipped from V and 6 bases from J, the junction kept 9 bases outside the gene matches. Germline assignment: CDR1 ENHRY and CDR2 SYGVKD. The CDR3 DNA follows: TGTGCCATCAGTCGGACAGGATCGGGTGATGGCTACACCTTC. Translated, it gives CAISRTGSGDGYTF.

The chain has TRBV19 and TRBJ1-2; TRBD1 aligns across 9 bases. CDR3 length: 15 amino acids. V shed 3 bases and J 1 base; nucleotides not matched to a gene: 3. The germline V gene has CDR1 LNHDA and CDR2 SQIVND (reference sequence). The CDR3 is CASSIGGQGNYGYTF. CDR3 nucleotides: TGTGCCAGTAGTATCGGGGGACAGGGTAACTATGGCTACACCTTC.

This sequence joins TRBV7-6 and TRBJ2-1, with TRBD2 as a possible D gene (6 bases). Germline CDR1 reads SGHVS; CDR2 reads FNYEAQ. Trimming took off 2 bases at V and 2 bases at J, with 22 bases between the two ends. The CDR3 has 19 residues. The CDR3, as DNA: TGTGCCAGCAGCTTACCCCGAACCCGACTAGGTACAACCTACAATGAGCAGTTCTTC. It is translated as CASSLPRTRLGTTYNEQFF.

The chain is built from TRBV5-1 and TRBJ2-6, with no clear D. V lost 4 bases and J lost 0, with 8 bases in between. The germline V gene has CDR1 SGHRS and CDR2 YFSETQ. The CDR3 sequence is 15 residues long. In nucleotides, the CDR3 is TGCGCCAGCAGCCCGTCGGACTCTGGGGCCAACGTCCTGACTTTC. This sequence encodes CASSPSDSGANVLTF.